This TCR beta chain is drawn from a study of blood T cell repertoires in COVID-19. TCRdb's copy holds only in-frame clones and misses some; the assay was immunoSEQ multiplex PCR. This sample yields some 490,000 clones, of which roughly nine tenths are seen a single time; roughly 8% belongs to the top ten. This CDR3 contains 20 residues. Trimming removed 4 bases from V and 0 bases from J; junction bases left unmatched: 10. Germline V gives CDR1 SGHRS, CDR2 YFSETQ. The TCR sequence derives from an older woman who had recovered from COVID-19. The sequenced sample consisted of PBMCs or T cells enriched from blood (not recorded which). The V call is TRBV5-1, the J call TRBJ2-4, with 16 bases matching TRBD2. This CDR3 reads CASSEGLAGGFVIAKNIQYF. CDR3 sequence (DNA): TGCGCCAGCAGCGAGGGACTAGCGGGAGGGTTCGTAATAGCCAAAAACATTCAGTACTTC.